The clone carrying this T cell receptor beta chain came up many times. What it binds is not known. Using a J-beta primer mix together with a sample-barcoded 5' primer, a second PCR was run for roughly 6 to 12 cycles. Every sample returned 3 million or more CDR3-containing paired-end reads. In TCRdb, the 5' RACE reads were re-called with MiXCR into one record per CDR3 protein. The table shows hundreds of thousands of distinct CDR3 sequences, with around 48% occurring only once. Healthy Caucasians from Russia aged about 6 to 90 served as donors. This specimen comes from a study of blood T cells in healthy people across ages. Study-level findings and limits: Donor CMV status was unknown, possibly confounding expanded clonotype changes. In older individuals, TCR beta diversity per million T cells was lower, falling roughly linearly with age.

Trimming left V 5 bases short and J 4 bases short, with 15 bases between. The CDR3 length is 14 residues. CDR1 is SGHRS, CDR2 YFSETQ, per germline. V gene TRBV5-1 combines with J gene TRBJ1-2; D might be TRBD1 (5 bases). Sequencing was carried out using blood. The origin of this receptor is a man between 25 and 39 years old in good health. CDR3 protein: CASSIPETGYGYTF. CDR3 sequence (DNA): TGCGCCAGCAGTATACCGGAAACAGGCTATGGCTACACCTTC.